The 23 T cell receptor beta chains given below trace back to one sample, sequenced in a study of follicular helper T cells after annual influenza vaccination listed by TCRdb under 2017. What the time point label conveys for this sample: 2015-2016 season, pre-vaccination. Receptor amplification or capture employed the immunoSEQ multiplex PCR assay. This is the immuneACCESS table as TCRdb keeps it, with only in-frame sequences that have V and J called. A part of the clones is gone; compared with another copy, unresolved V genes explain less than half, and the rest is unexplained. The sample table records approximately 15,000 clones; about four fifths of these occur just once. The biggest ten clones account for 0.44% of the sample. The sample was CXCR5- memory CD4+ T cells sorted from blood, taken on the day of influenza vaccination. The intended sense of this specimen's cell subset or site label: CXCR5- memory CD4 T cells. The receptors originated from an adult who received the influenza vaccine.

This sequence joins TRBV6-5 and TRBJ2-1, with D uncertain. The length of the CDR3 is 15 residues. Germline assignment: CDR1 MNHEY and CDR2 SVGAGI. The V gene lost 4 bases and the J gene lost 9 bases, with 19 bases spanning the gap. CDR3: CASSSLREIDGEQFF. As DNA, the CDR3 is TGTGCCAGCAGTTCACTCCGAGAGATAGACGGTGAGCAGTTCTTC.

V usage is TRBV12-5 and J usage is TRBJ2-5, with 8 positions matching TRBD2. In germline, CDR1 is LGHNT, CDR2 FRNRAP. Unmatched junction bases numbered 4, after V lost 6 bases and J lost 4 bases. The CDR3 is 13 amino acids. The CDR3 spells CASGRGGAETQYF. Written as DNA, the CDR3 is TGTGCTAGTGGACGGGGGGGCGCAGAGACCCAGTACTTC.

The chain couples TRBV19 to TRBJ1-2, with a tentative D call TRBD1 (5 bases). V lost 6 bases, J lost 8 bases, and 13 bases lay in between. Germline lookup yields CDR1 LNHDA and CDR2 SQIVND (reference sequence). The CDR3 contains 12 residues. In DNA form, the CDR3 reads TGTGCCAGTAGCGCGGTACAGGCCGGCTACACCTTC. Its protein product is CASSAVQAGYTF.

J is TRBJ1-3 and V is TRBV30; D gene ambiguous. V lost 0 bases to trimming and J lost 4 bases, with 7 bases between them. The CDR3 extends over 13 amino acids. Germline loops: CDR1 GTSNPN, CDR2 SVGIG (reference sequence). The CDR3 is CAWSVAEGNTIYF. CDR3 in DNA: TGTGCCTGGAGTGTGGCGGAAGGAAACACCATATATTTT. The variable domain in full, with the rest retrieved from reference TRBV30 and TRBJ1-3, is SQTIHQWPATLVQPVGSPLSLECTVEGTSNPNLYWYRQAAGRGLQLLFYSVGIGQISSEVPQNLSASRPQDRQFILSSKKLLLSDSGFYLCAWSVAEGNTIYFGEGSWLTVV.

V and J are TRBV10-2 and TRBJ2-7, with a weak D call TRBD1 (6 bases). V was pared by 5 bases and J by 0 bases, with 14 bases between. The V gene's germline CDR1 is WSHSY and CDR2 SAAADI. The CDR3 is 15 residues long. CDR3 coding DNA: TGCGCCAGCAGTCTTACAGGGTTGGGCTCCTACGAGCAGTACTTC. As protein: CASSLTGLGSYEQYF.

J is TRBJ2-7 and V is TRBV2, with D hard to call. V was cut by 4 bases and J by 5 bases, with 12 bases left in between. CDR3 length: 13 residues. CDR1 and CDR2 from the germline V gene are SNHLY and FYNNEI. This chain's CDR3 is CASSVSGVHEQYF. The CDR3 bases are TGTGCCAGCAGTGTATCTGGGGTCCACGAGCAGTACTTC.

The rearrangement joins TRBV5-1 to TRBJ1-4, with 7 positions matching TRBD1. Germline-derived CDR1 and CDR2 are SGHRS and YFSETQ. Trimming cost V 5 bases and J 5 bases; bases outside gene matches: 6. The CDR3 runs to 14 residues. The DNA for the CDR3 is TGCGCCAGCAGGACCGGGACAGCAAATGAAAAACTGTTTTTT. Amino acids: CASRTGTANEKLFF.

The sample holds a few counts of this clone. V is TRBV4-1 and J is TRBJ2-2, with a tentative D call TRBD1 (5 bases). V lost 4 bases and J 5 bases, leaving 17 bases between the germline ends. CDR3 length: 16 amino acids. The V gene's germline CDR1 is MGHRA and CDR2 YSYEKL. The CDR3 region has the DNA TGCGCCAGCAGCCCCCGGAAGGGGCCAAGGACCGGGGAGCTGTTTTTT. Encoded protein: CASSPRKGPRTGELFF.

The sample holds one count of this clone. The CDR3 loop reads CSVESGWQGEYNEQFF. The CDR3 DNA is TGCAGCGTTGAGAGTGGGTGGCAGGGGGAGTACAATGAGCAGTTCTTC. The chain has TRBV29-1 and TRBJ2-1; 7 bases fit TRBD1. J lost 4 bases, V lost 3 bases, and 12 bases had no gene match. The CDR3 extends over 16 amino acids. Looked up from germline, CDR1 is SQVTM and CDR2 is ANQGSEA.

The CDR3, as DNA: TGCGCCAGCAGCTTGCCGGATTTGGGAGCTTTCTTT. Protein sequence: CASSLPDLGAFF. This rearrangement joins TRBV5-1 to TRBJ1-1; D gene unclear. Per germline, CDR1 SGHRS and CDR2 YFSETQ. V lost 1 base and J 10 bases, leaving 11 bases between the germline ends. This CDR3 is built from 12 residues.

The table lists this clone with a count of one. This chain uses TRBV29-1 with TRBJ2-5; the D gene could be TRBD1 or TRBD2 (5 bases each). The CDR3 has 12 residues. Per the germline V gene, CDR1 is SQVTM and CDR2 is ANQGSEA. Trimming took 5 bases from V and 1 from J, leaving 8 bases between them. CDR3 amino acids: CSVNGGQETQYF. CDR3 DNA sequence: TGCAGCGTTAATGGGGGCCAAGAGACCCAGTACTTC.

In nucleotides, the CDR3 is TGTGCCAGTAGGGATGAAAATCAGCCCCAGCATTTT. As protein: CASRDENQPQHF. This rearrangement joins TRBV19 to TRBJ1-5; no firm D call. The germline V and J ends were trimmed by 6 bases and 4 bases, with 7 bases remaining between them. This CDR3 spans 12 amino acids. Germline lookup yields CDR1 LNHDA and CDR2 SQIVND (reference sequence).

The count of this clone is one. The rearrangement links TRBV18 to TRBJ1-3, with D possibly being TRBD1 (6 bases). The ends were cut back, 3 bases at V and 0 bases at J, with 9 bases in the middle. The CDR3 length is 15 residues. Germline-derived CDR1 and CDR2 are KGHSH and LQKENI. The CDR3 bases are TGTGCCAGCTCACCCAGGGGTAGCTCTGGAAACACCATATATTTT. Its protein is CASSPRGSSGNTIYF.

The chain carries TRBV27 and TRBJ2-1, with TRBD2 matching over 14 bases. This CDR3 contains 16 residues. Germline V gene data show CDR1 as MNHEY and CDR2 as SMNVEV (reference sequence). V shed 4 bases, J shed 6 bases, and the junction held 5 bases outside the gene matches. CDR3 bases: TGTGCCAGCAGTTCACGGGGGACTAGCGGGGGCAATGAGCAGTTCTTC. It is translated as CASSSRGTSGGNEQFF.

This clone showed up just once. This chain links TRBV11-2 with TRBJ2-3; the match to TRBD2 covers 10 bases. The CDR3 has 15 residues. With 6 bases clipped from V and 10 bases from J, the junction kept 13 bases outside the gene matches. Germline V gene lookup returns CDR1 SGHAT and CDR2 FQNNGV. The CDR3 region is CASSYLAGDLSAQYF. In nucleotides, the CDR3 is TGTGCCAGCAGTTACCTAGCGGGGGACCTTTCGGCGCAGTATTTT.

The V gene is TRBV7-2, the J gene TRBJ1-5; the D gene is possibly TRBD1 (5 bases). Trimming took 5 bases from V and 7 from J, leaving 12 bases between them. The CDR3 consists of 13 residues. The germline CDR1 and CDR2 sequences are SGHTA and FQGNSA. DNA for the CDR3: TGTGCCAGCAGCCTCGGGGGGGGGCAGCCCCAGCATTTT. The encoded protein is CASSLGGGQPQHF.

The CDR3 sequence: CASSLRPATNEKLFF. CDR3 bases: TGTGCCAGCAGCTTACGTCCCGCAACTAATGAAAAACTGTTTTTT. The chain uses TRBV7-6 and TRBJ1-4; D is uncertain. Deletions cut 2 bases from V and 0 bases from J, with 7 bases between. This CDR3 comprises 15 residues. Germline CDR1 is SGHVS and CDR2 is FNYEAQ.

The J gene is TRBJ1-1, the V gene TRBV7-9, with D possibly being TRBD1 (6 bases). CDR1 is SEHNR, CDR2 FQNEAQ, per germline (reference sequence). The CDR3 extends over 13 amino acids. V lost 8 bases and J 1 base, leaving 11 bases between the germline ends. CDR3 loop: CASSKQGNTEAFF. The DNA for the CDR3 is TGTGCCAGCTCCAAACAGGGGAACACTGAAGCTTTCTTT.

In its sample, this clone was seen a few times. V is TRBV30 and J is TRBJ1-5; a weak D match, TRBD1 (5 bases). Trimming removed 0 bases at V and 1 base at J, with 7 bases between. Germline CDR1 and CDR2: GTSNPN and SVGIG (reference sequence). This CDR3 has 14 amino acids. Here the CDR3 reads CAWSVRGSNQPQHF. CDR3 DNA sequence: TGTGCCTGGAGTGTACGGGGGAGCAATCAGCCCCAGCATTTT.

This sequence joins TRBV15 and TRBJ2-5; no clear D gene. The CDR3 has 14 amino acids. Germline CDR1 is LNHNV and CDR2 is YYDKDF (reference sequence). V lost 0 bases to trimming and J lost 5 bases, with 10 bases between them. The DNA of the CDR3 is TGTGCCACCAGCAGAGAGGTAATGCACGAGACCCAGTACTTC. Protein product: CATSREVMHETQYF.

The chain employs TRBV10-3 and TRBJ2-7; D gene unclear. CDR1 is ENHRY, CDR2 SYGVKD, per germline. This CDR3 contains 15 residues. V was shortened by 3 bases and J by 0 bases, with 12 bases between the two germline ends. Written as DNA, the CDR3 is TGTGCCATCAGTGAAGGTGGAGAGTTCTCCTACGAGCAGTACTTC. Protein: CAISEGGEFSYEQYF.

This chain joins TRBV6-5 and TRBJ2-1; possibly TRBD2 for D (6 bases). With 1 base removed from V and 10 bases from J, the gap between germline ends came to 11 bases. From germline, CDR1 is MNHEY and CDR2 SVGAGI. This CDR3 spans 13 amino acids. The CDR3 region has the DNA TGTGCCAGCAGTTACTACCCGGCGGGGGAGCAGTTCTTC. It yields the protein CASSYYPAGEQFF.

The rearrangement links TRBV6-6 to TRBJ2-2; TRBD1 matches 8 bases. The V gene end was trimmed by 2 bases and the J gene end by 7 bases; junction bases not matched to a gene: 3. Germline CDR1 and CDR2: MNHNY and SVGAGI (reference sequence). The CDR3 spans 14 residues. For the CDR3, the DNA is TGTGCCAGCAGTTACGGACAGGGCAACGGGGAGCTGTTTTTT. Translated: CASSYGQGNGELFF.